The source of this T cell receptor (beta chain) is a study of blood T cell repertoires in COVID-19. As originally analysed: The authors estimated nucleated cell counts from reference gene primer amplification. Profiling relied on immunoSEQ multiplex PCR, and the TCRdb table lists in-frame clones only, not all of them. V, J and clone size derive from that table, while D and trimming were established from the DNA sequence. This table has roughly 200,000 clones, 85% appearing once. This CDR3 is 14 amino acids long. The J segment lost 3 bases and the V segment lost 5 bases, leaving 6 bases of the junction unmatched. Germline assignment: CDR1 SEHNR and CDR2 FQNEAQ (reference sequence).

The chain uses TRBV7-9 and TRBJ2-7, with 8 bases identical to TRBD2. This clonotype originated in a man in his forties or fifties who had recovered from COVID-19. The sequencing sample was made of PBMCs or T cells enriched from blood (not recorded which). The CDR3 region has the DNA TGTGCCAGCAGCCCCGGGGGGGGTAGCTACGAGCAGTACTTC. This gives the protein CASSPGGGSYEQYF.